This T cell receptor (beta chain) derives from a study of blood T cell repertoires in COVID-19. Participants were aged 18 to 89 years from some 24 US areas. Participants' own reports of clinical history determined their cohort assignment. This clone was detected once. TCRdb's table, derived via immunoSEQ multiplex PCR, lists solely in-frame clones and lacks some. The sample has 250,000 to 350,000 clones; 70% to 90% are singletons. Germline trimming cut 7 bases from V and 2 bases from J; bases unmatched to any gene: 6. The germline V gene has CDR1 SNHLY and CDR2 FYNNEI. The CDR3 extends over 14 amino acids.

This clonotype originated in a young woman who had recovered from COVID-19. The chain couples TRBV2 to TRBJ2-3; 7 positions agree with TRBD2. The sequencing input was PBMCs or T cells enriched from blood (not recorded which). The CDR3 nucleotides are TGTGCCAGCATGGAAAGCGGGGTCACAGATACGCAGTATTTT. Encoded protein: CASMESGVTDTQYF.